This T cell receptor (beta chain) originates from a study of cytomegalovirus exposure and HLA in healthy donors. On the study more broadly: According to later analysis, the same platform produced the 130 or so validation and under 700 first-cohort repertoires. Regarding the study as a whole: It was reported that the classifier diagnosed cytomegalovirus status with high specificity and sensitivity in both the original and validation cohorts. Approximately 160 TCR beta chains were listed as cytomegalovirus-associated.

About this clone: What it binds is unknown.

Sequenced by immunoSEQ multiplex PCR; TCRdb stores in-frame clones only, minus some. The data hold fewer than 150,000 clones, with around 89% observed a single time. Sequenced sample: PBMCs. The receptor comes from a man aged 18 to 30 in good health and CMV-seronegative.

CDR3: CSVGVSGGNYGYTF. The DNA of the CDR3 is TGCAGCGTTGGCGTCTCAGGGGGAAACTATGGCTACACCTTC. The chain links TRBV29-1 to TRBJ1-2; TRBD1 agrees at 7 bases. The ends lost 4 bases at V and 2 bases at J; junction bases unmatched: 7. In germline, CDR1 is SQVTM, CDR2 ANQGSEA. This CDR3 comprises 14 residues. Variable domain in full (rest from reference TRBV29-1 and TRBJ1-2): SAVISQKPSRDICQRGTSLTIQCQVDSQVTMMFWYRQQPGQSLTLIATANQGSEATYESGFVIDKFPISRPNLTFSTLTVSNMSPEDSSIYLCSVGVSGGNYGYTFGSGTRLTVV.